The 8 T cell receptor beta chains given below trace back to one sample, sequenced in a study of blood T cell repertoires in COVID-19. Generated by immunoSEQ multiplex PCR, the TCRdb table keeps only in-frame clones and is missing some. Of roughly 69,000 clones listed, around 87% are singletons. The sequenced sample consisted of peripheral blood. These receptors were obtained from a man aged 45 to 65 with acute or convalescent COVID-19.

This chain uses TRBV19 with TRBJ2-6; 11 bases align to TRBD1. Germline loops: CDR1 LNHDA, CDR2 SQIVND (reference sequence). The CDR3 totals 18 residues. V dropped 4 bases and J dropped 1; count of bases not matched to a gene: 6. The CDR3 DNA reads as TGTGCCAGTAGTAAAACGGACAGGGGGCGTTCTGGGGCCAACGTCCTGACTTTC. It yields the protein CASSKTDRGRSGANVLTF.

The rearrangement joins TRBV28 to TRBJ2-7; 10 nucleotides align to TRBD2. J gave up 1 base and V 3 bases, and 3 bases lay outside the gene matches. In germline, CDR1 is MDHEN, CDR2 SYDVKM. The CDR3 is 15 amino acids. CDR3 DNA: TGTGCCAGCAGTTTGCCGGGACTAGCGTCCTACGAGCAGTACTTC. Translation gives CASSLPGLASYEQYF.

V and J are TRBV7-6 and TRBJ2-1; 11 bases agree with TRBD2. CDR1 and CDR2 from the germline V gene are SGHVS and FNYEAQ. V lost 1 base and J lost 6; bases outside the gene matches: 8. This CDR3 contains 17 residues. The CDR3 sequence: CASSLGGLAAESNEQFF. The DNA for the CDR3 is TGTGCCAGCAGCTTAGGGGGACTAGCGGCGGAGAGCAATGAGCAGTTCTTC.

This sequence joins TRBV7-6 and TRBJ2-4; 9 bases map to TRBD2. Germline V gene sequence: CDR1 SGHVS, CDR2 FNYEAQ. V was clipped by 4 bases and J by 6 bases; unmatched bases: 1. The CDR3 extends over 13 amino acids. CDR3 DNA: TGTGCCAGCAGCTCGACTAGCGGAAACATTCAGTACTTC. Protein sequence: CASSSTSGNIQYF.

This chain uses TRBV7-8 with TRBJ2-2; 7 bases map to TRBD1. CDR1 is SGHVS and CDR2 is FQNEAQ in the germline V gene. CDR3 size: 15 residues. Unmatched junction bases numbered 8, after V lost 2 bases and J lost 8 bases. DNA of the CDR3: TGTGCCAGCAGCTTACTGACACAGGGGATTGGGGAGCTGTTTTTT. This translates into CASSLLTQGIGELFF.

This sequence joins TRBV7-8 and TRBJ2-7; the D gene is possibly TRBD1 (5 bases). V dropped 1 base and J dropped 0 bases, with 19 bases sitting between them. This CDR3 is 18 amino acids long. Germline V gene data show CDR1 as SGHVS and CDR2 as FQNEAQ. CDR3 protein: CASSLGSYFDSFSYEQYF. CDR3 DNA sequence: TGTGCCAGCAGCTTAGGATCTTATTTCGACAGCTTCTCCTACGAGCAGTACTTC.

The rearrangement links TRBV7-2 to TRBJ1-4; D is uncertain. This CDR3 has 14 residues. V gave up 3 bases and J gave up 3 bases, with 8 bases separating them. Looked up from germline, CDR1 is SGHTA and CDR2 is FQGNSA. The CDR3 sequence is CASSFTGANEKLFF. The CDR3 DNA follows: TGTGCCAGCAGCTTCACCGGGGCTAATGAAAAACTGTTTTTT.

This sequence joins TRBV7-6 and TRBJ1-3, with D unresolved. The germline CDR1 and CDR2 sequences are SGHVS and FNYEAQ. The CDR3 contains 16 residues. The V gene lost 3 bases and the J gene lost 1 base, with 13 bases spanning the gap. The CDR3: CASSFNKAVSGNTIYF. CDR3 bases: TGTGCCAGCAGCTTCAACAAAGCGGTATCTGGAAACACCATATATTTT.